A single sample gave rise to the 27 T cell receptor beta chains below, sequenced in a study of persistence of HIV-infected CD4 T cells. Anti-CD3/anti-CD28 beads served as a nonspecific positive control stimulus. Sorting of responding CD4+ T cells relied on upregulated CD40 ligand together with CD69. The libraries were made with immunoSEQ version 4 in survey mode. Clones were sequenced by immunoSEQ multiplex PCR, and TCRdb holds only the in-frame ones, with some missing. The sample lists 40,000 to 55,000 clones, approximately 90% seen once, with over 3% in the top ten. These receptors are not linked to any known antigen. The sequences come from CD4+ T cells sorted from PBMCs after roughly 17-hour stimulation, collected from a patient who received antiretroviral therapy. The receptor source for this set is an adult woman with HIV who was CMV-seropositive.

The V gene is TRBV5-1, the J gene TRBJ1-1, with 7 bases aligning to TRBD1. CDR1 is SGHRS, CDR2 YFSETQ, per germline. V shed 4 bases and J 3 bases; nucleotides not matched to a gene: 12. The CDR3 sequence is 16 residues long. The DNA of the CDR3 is TGCGCCAGCAGCGACCGGGAGGGGGACAGAGACACTGAAGCTTTCTTT. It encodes CASSDREGDRDTEAFF.

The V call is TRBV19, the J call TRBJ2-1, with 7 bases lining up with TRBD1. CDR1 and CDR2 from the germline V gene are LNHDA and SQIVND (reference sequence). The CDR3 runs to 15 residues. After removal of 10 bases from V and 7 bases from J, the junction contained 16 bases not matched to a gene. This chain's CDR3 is CATSPIDRVLNEQFF. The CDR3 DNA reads TGTGCCACTTCCCCGATAGACAGGGTACTGAATGAGCAGTTCTTC.

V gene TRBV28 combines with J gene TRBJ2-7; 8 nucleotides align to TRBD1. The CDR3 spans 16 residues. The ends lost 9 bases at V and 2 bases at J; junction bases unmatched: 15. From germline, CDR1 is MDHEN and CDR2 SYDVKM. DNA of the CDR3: TGTGCCAGGGAGGACCACGGGACAGGCGTTGCCTACGAGCAGTACTTC. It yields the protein CAREDHGTGVAYEQYF.

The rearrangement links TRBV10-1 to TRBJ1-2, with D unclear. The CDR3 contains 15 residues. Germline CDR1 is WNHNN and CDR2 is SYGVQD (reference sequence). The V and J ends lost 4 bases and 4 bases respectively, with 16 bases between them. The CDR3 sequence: CASSGTGIVGYGYTF. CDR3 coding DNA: TGCGCCAGCAGTGGTACCGGCATTGTAGGCTATGGCTACACCTTC.

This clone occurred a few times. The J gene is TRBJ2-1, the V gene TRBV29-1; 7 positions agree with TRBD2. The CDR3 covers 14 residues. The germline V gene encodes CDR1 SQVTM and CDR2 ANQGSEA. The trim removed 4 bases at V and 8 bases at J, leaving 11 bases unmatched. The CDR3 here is CSVVRGGSVDEQFF. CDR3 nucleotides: TGCAGCGTTGTCCGGGGAGGGAGTGTCGATGAGCAGTTCTTC.

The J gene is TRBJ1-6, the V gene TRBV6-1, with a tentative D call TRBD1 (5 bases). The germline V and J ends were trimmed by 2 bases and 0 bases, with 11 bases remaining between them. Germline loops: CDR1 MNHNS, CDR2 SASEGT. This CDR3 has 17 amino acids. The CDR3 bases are TGTGCCAGCAGTGAATTCTGGGGGAGCTCCTATAATTCACCCCTCCACTTT. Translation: CASSEFWGSSYNSPLHF.

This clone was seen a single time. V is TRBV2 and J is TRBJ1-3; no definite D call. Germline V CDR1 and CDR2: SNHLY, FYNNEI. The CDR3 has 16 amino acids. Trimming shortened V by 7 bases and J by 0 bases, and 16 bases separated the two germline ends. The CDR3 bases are TGTGCCAGCACCTCCGACGGAACTATCTCTGGAAACACCATATATTTT. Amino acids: CASTSDGTISGNTIYF.

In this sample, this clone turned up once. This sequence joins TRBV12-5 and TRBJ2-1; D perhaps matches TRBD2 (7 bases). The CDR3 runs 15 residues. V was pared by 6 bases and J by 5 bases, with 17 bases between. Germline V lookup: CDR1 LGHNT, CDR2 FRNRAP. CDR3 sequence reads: CASGLNRAGDNEQFF. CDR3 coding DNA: TGTGCTAGTGGCTTAAACAGGGCGGGAGACAATGAGCAGTTCTTC.

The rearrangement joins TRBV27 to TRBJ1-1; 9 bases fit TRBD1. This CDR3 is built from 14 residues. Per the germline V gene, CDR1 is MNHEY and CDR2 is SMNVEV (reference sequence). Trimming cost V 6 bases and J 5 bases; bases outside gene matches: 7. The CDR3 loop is CASRPDRGGTEAFF. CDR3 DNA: TGTGCCAGCAGGCCTGACAGGGGGGGTACTGAAGCTTTCTTT.

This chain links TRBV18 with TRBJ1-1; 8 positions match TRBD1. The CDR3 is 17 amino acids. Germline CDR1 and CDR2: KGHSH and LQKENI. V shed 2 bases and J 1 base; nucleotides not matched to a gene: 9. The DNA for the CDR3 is TGTGCCAGCTCACCAAATCAACGGACAGGGACGAACACTGAAGCTTTCTTT. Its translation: CASSPNQRTGTNTEAFF.

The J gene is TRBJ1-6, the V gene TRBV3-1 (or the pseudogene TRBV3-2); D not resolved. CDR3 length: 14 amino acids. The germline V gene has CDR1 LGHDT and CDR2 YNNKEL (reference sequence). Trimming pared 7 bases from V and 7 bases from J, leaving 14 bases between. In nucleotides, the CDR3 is TGTGCCAGCACCGGAGGGCTGGAGAATTCACCCCTCCACTTT. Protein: CASTGGLENSPLHF.

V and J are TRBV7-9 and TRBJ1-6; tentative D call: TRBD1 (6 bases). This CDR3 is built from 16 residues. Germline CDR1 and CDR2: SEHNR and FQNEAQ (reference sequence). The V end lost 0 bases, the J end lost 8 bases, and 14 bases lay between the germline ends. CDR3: CASSLALTGPHSPLHF. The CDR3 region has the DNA TGTGCCAGCAGCTTAGCCCTAACAGGGCCCCATTCACCCCTCCACTTT.

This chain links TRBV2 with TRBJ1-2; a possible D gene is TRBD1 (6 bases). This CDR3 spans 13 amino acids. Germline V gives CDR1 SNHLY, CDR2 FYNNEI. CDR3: CASVTGLNYGYTF. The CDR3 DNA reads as TGTGCAAGCGTGACAGGCCTTAACTATGGCTACACCTTC.

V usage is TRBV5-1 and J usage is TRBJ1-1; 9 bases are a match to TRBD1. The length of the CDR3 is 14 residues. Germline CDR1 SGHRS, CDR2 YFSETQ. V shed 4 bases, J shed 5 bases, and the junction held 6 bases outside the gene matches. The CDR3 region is CASSPPGQGTEAFF. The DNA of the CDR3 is TGCGCCAGCAGCCCCCCGGGACAGGGAACTGAAGCTTTCTTT.

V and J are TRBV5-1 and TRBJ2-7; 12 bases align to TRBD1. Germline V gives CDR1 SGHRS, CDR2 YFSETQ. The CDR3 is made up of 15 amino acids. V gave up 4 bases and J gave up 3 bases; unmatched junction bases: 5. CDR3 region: CASSPGTGGFYEQYF. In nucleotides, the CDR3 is TGCGCCAGCAGCCCGGGGACAGGGGGCTTCTACGAGCAGTACTTC.

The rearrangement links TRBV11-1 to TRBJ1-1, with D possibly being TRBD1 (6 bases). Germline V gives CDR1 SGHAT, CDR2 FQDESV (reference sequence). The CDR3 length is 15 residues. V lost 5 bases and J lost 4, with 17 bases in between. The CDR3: CASSPRGGHITEAFF. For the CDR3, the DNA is TGTGCCAGCAGCCCCCGCGGGGGGCACATCACTGAAGCTTTCTTT.

The CDR3 reads CASSLGPDTEAFF. In nucleotides, the CDR3 is TGTGCCAGCAGCTTGGGTCCAGACACTGAAGCTTTCTTT. This chain connects TRBV7-9 to TRBJ1-1, with D unclear. The CDR3 runs to 13 residues. Between the trimmed V and J ends, which lost 3 bases and 3 bases, there was a span of 8 bases. In germline, CDR1 is SEHNR, CDR2 FQNEAQ (reference sequence).

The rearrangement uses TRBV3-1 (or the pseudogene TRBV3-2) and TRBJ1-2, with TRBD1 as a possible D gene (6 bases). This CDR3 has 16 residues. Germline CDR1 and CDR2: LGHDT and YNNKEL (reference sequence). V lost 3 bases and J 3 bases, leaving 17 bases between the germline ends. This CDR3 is CASSHPKGGGDYGYTF. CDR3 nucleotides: TGTGCCAGCAGCCATCCAAAGGGGGGAGGTGACTATGGCTACACCTTC.

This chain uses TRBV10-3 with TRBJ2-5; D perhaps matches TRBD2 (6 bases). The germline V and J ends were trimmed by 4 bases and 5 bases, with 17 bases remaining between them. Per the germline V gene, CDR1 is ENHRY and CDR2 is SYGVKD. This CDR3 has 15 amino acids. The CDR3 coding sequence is TGTGCCATCAGTGGGGAGGATGTCGGAGGGGAGACCCAGTACTTC. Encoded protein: CAISGEDVGGETQYF.

In nucleotides, the CDR3 is TGTGCCAGCAACGACAGGCATAATGAAAAACTGTTTTTT. It yields the protein CASNDRHNEKLFF. The rearrangement links TRBV19 to TRBJ1-4; TRBD1 is a possible D gene (6 bases). The CDR3 runs 13 residues. Germline-derived CDR1 and CDR2 are LNHDA and SQIVND (reference sequence). V was trimmed by 9 bases and J by 4 bases, leaving 12 bases between them. The full variable domain, with the rest looked up from reference TRBV19 and TRBJ1-4, is DGGITQSPKYLFRKEGQNVTLSCEQNLNHDAMYWYRQDPGQGLRLIYYSQIVNDFQKGDIAEGYSVSREKKESFPLTVTSAQKNPTAFYLCASNDRHNEKLFFGSGTQLSVL.

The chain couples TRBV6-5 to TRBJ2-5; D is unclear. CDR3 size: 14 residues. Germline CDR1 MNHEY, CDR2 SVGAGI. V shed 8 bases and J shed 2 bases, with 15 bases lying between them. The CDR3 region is CASQPDWSQETQYF. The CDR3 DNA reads TGTGCCAGCCAGCCTGACTGGTCACAAGAGACCCAGTACTTC.

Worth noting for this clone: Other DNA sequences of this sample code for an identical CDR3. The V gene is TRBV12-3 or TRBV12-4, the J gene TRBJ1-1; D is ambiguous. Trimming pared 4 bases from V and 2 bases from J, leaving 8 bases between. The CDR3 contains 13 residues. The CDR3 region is CASSSSVNTEAFF. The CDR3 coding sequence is TGTGCCAGCAGTTCGTCGGTCAACACTGAAGCTTTCTTT.

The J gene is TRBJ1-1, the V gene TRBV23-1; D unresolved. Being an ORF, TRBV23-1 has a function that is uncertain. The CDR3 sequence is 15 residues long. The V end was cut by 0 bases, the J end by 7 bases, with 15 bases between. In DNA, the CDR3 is TGCGCCAGCAGTCAATCGTCTGGCGGAGAAAGTGAAGCTTTCTTT. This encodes CASSQSSGGESEAFF.

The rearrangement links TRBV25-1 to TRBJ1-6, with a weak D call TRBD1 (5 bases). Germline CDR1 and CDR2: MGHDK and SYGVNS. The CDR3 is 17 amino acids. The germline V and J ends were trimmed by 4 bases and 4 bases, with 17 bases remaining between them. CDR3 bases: TGTGCCAGCAGTGGAGAGAGGGGTCTGCCTTATAATTCACCCCTCCACTTT. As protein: CASSGERGLPYNSPLHF.

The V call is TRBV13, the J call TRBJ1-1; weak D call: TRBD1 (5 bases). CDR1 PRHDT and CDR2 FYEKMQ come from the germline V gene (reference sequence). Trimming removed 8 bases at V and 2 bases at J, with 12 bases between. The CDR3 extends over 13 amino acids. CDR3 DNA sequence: TGTGCCAGCGGGATCCAGGGTAACACTGAAGCTTTCTTT. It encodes CASGIQGNTEAFF. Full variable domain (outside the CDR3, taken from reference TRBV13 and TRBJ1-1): AAGVIQSPRHLIKEKRETATLKCYPIPRHDTVYWYQQGPGQDPQFLISFYEKMQSDKGSIPDRFSAQQFSDYHSELNMSSLELGDSALYFCASGIQGNTEAFFGQGTRLTVV.

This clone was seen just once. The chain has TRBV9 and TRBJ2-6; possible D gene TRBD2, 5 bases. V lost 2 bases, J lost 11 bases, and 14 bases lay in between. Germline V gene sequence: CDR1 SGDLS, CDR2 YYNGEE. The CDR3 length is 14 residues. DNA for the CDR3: TGTGCCAGCAGCGTCGAGGGAGCCGCGGACGTCCTGACTTTC. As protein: CASSVEGAADVLTF.

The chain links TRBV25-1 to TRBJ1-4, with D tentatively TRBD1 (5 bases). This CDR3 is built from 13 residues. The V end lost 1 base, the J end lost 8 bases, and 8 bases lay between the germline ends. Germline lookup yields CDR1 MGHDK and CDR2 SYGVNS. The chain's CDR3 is CASSESGTEKLFF. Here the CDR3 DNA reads TGTGCCAGCAGTGAATCCGGGACGGAAAAACTGTTTTTT.